What follows are 32 T cell receptor beta chains derived from one specimen sequenced in a study of regulatory T cells in long-lasting Graves disease. The authors built TCR beta libraries using iRepertoire HTBI primers and Arm-PCR of CDR3 regions. TCRdb reanalysed the multiplex PCR reads using MiXCR and keeps one entry per CDR3 protein. The sample shows about 620,000 distinct CDR3 sequences, about 16% of them seen only once. Time point meaning: newly diagnosed GD, antithyroid drugs for less than 3 months. Isolated PBMC RNA provided the starting material for the TCR library. These data also featured in a second study, about T cells in Graves' hyperthyroidism and ophthalmopathy.

Sequenced here: peripheral blood mononuclear cells (PBMCs), sampled at new diagnosis, from a patient treated with antithyroid drugs. The receptors here all came from a woman younger than 45 with Graves disease.

This clonotype came up a few times. The rearrangement joins TRBV9 to TRBJ1-3, with 7 bases aligning to TRBD1. J gave up 1 base and V 3 bases, and 4 bases lay outside the gene matches. This CDR3 comprises 15 residues. In germline, CDR1 is SGDLS, CDR2 YYNGEE. The CDR3 sequence is CASSGTTGSGNTIYF. DNA for the CDR3: TGTGCCAGCAGCGGAACGACAGGGTCTGGAAACACCATATATTTT.

The sample holds a few counts of this clonotype. It may be a read error: a sequence one base away is much more abundant. The chain has TRBV12-3 or TRBV12-4 and TRBJ2-1; 9 bases fit TRBD2. This CDR3 region has 15 residues. CDR3 loop: CASRLAGKTYNEQSF. CDR3 bases: TGTGCCAGCAGGCTAGCGGGAAAAACCTACAATGAGCAGTCCTTC.

This clonotype was seen at least ten times. V gene TRBV6-1 combines with J gene TRBJ1-1, with 9 bases fitting TRBD1. Trimming cost V 3 bases and J 5 bases; bases outside gene matches: 13. Germline V gene lookup returns CDR1 MNHNS and CDR2 SASEGT. The CDR3 loop spans 17 amino acids. This CDR3 reads CASSDPYTGGSGTEAFF. Written as DNA, the CDR3 is TGTGCCAGCAGTGACCCCTATACAGGGGGCTCGGGGACTGAAGCTTTCTTT.

About this clonotype: A single base separates this from a much larger clone, so it may be a read error. The rearrangement links TRBV7-9 to TRBJ1-2; 7 nucleotides agree with TRBD1. Looked up from germline, CDR1 is SEHNR and CDR2 is FQNEAQ (reference sequence). The CDR3 sequence is 16 residues long. CDR3 nucleotide sequence: TGTGCCAGCAGCTCCCCCCCGGGACAGTTAGGCTATGGCCACACCTTC. It is translated as CASSSPPGQLGYGHTF.

This clonotype was observed a few times. The rearrangement uses TRBV20-1 and TRBJ2-3; 10 bases match TRBD1. CDR3 length: 14 amino acids. V dropped 4 bases and J dropped 8; count of bases not matched to a gene: 9. Germline V gene sequence: CDR1 DFQATT, CDR2 SNEGSKA (reference sequence). This CDR3 reads CSANGQGVYFTQYF. CDR3 nucleotides: TGCAGTGCTAACGGACAGGGGGTTTATTTTACGCAGTATTTT.

The chain employs TRBV27 and TRBJ2-2; D may correspond to TRBD1 or TRBD2 (5 bases each). Trimming cost V 8 bases and J 9 bases, with 22 bases left between them. The CDR3 has 15 residues. CDR1 and CDR2 from the germline V gene are MNHEY and SMNVEV (reference sequence). This CDR3 is CASRTPGPRSRELFF. The CDR3 region has the DNA TGTGCCAGCCGCACCCCGGGACCAAGGTCCCGGGAGCTGTTTTTT.

This clonotype was seen many times. The chain's CDR3 is CASSSDWTSGGYNEQFF. CDR3 DNA: TGTGCCAGCAGCTCCGATTGGACTAGCGGGGGTTACAATGAGCAGTTCTTC. J is TRBJ2-1 and V is TRBV11-3; 13 positions match TRBD2. Unmatched junction bases numbered 7, after V lost 4 bases and J lost 4 bases. The CDR3 spans 17 residues. CDR1 and CDR2 from the germline V gene are SGHNT and YENEEA.

This sequence joins TRBV11-3 and TRBJ2-6; TRBD1 matches at 9 bases. This CDR3 region has 16 residues. Germline lookup yields CDR1 SGHNT and CDR2 YENEEA. The ends lost 5 bases at V and 4 bases at J; junction bases unmatched: 6. CDR3 residues: CASSKQGANGANVLTF. Here the CDR3 DNA reads TGTGCCAGCAGCAAACAGGGGGCGAACGGGGCCAACGTCCTGACTTTC. Variable domain in full (rest from reference TRBV11-3 and TRBJ2-6): EAGVVQSPRYKIIEKKQPVAFWCNPISGHNTLYWYLQNLGQGPELLIRYENEEAVDDSQLPKDRFSAERLKGVDSTLKIQPAELGDSAVYLCASSKQGANGANVLTFGAGSRLTVL.

Concerning this clonotype: A read error may be the cause here, since a much bigger clone is one base away. This chain connects TRBV12-3 or TRBV12-4 to TRBJ1-3, with TRBD1 matching over 8 bases. The V segment lost 6 bases and the J segment 2 bases; nucleotides outside the gene matches: 6. This CDR3 has 15 residues. The CDR3 here is CASREDRVPGNTIYF. The CDR3 DNA follows: TGTGCCAGCAGGGAGGACAGGGTCCCTGGAAACACCATATATTTT.

The rearrangement links TRBV10-1 to TRBJ2-3, with 8 bases that match TRBD2. The J segment lost 14 bases and the V segment lost 7 bases, leaving 5 bases of the junction unmatched. The CDR3 sequence is 10 residues long. Germline values: CDR1 WNHNN, CDR2 SYGVQD (reference sequence). The CDR3 spells CASMERELYF. The CDR3 nucleotides are TGCGCCAGCATGGAGCGGGAGCTGTATTTT.

V gene TRBV30 combines with J gene TRBJ2-3, with 7 bases aligning to TRBD2. V was clipped by 0 bases and J by 5 bases; unmatched bases: 17. CDR1 is GTSNPN, CDR2 SVGIG, per germline (reference sequence). This CDR3 comprises 18 residues. The CDR3 loop is CAWSVGFSGEGLVDTQYF. Here the CDR3 DNA reads TGTGCCTGGAGTGTGGGGTTCTCGGGGGAGGGCCTGGTAGATACGCAGTATTTT.

This clonotype was seen more than once but under ten times. The chain couples TRBV19 to TRBJ1-2, with 9 bases matching TRBD1. CDR1 LNHDA and CDR2 SQIVND come from the germline V gene (reference sequence). Germline trimming cut 8 bases from V and 4 bases from J; bases unmatched to any gene: 5. This CDR3 contains 13 residues. Here the CDR3 DNA reads TGTGCCAGTCATCCGGGACAGGGCTATGGCTACACCTTC. Its translation: CASHPGQGYGYTF.

This clonotype appeared a few times. CDR3 amino acids: CASTDSLNRPSVSTEAFF. The CDR3 bases are TGTGCCAGCACCGATTCCCTCAACAGGCCATCCGTGAGCACTGAAGCTTTCTTT. J is TRBJ1-1 and V is TRBV5-8; tentative D call: TRBD1 (5 bases). Germline CDR1 is SGHTS and CDR2 is YDEGEE. Between the trimmed V and J ends, which lost 6 bases and 4 bases, there was a span of 28 bases. This CDR3 comprises 18 residues.

The rearrangement links TRBV7-3 to TRBJ2-7, with TRBD2 matching 10 bases. Germline CDR1 SGHTA, CDR2 FQGTGA. J lost 3 bases, V lost 2 bases, and 4 bases had no gene match. This CDR3 is built from 15 residues. The CDR3 bases are TGTGCCAGCAGCTTAGAAGCGGGAGGGATCTACGAGCAGTACTTC. Translating it yields CASSLEAGGIYEQYF.

This clonotype was recorded a few times. The chain recombines TRBV5-1 with TRBJ2-7; D is perhaps TRBD1 (5 bases). The V and J ends lost 0 bases and 3 bases respectively, with 19 bases between them. This CDR3 is built from 17 residues. The germline CDR1 and CDR2 sequences are SGHRS and YFSETQ. The CDR3, as DNA: TGCGCCAGCAGCTTGGATATTGGCCCCCCCACAGGCTACGAGCAGTACTTC. Its protein product is CASSLDIGPPTGYEQYF.

This clonotype appeared once. The chain has TRBV7-3 and TRBJ2-1, with D perhaps given as TRBD1 or TRBD2 (5 bases each). This CDR3 is 14 amino acids long. The ends were cut back, 4 bases at V and 8 bases at J, with 15 bases in the middle. From germline, CDR1 is SGHTA and CDR2 FQGTGA. The CDR3: CASSSGTLGDEQFF. As DNA, the CDR3 is TGTGCCAGCAGCTCCGGGACCCTAGGGGATGAGCAGTTCTTC.

Ten or more counts support this clonotype. The genes are TRBV7-9 and TRBJ1-5; D remains unclear. The V gene's germline CDR1 is SEHNR and CDR2 FQNEAQ (reference sequence). Trimming cost V 7 bases and J 0 bases, with 10 bases left between them. This CDR3 has 14 amino acids. DNA for the CDR3: TGTGCCAGCACCTCTGCTAATAGCAATCAGCCCCAGCATTTT. Translated: CASTSANSNQPQHF.

This clonotype was counted at least ten times. The chain joins TRBV20-1 to TRBJ2-1; D possibly corresponds to TRBD2 (5 bases). The CDR3 covers 15 residues. CDR1 is DFQATT, CDR2 SNEGSKA, per germline (reference sequence). V lost 6 bases, J lost 8 bases, and 23 bases lay in between. As DNA, the CDR3 is TGCAGTGCCACCTATGGACTCAATTCCCCCCATGAGCAGTTCTTC. As protein: CSATYGLNSPHEQFF.

There are a few counts of this clonotype. The chain has TRBV20-1 and TRBJ2-5, with TRBD2 identical over 8 bases. The germline V gene encodes CDR1 DFQATT and CDR2 SNEGSKA (reference sequence). The CDR3 contains 14 residues. J was trimmed by 10 bases and V by 5 bases; bases with no gene match: 15. The CDR3 spells CSAFQRGPGLDQYF. CDR3 DNA: TGCAGTGCTTTCCAGCGGGGGCCAGGTTTAGACCAGTACTTC.

This clonotype occurred a few times. This chain uses TRBV6-1 with TRBJ2-5, with a weak D call TRBD1 (5 bases). CDR1 MNHNS and CDR2 SASEGT come from the germline V gene. The length of the CDR3 is 11 residues. The V end lost 10 bases, the J end lost 1 base, and 7 bases lay between the germline ends. The CDR3 nucleotides read TGTGCCACCGACAGCCAAGAGACCCAGTACTTC. Translation: CATDSQETQYF.

This clonotype occurred a few times. This chain links TRBV5-8 with TRBJ2-7, with D hard to call. Germline values: CDR1 SGHTS, CDR2 YDEGEE. Trimming shortened V by 4 bases and J by 11 bases, and 13 bases separated the two germline ends. The CDR3 consists of 11 residues. The DNA of the CDR3 is TGTGCCAGCAGCCGCCAGGCGCAAGAGTACTTC. Amino acids: CASSRQAQEYF.

This clonotype was picked up a small number of times. This chain links TRBV3-1 with TRBJ1-6, with a possible D match to TRBD1 (6 bases). The CDR3 is 16 residues long. Per germline, CDR1 LGHDT and CDR2 YNNKEL (reference sequence). Trimming removed 2 bases at V and 8 bases at J, with 16 bases between. The CDR3 sequence: CASSQISPGADSPLHF. The CDR3 nucleotides read TGTGCCAGCAGCCAAATAAGTCCAGGGGCGGATTCACCCCTCCACTTT.

This clonotype was seen only a few times. The chain employs TRBV25-1 and TRBJ1-4, with 10 nucleotides matching TRBD1. J gave up 7 bases and V 6 bases, and 8 bases lay outside the gene matches. CDR1 and CDR2 from the germline V gene are MGHDK and SYGVNS. The CDR3 length is 15 residues. The CDR3 is CASSAGTGASEKLFF. The CDR3, as DNA: TGTGCCAGCAGCGCTGGGACAGGGGCGAGTGAAAAACTGTTTTTT.

This clonotype occurred many times. The chain recombines TRBV24-1 with TRBJ1-1; D is ambiguous. V lost 2 bases and J 8 bases, leaving 11 bases between the germline ends. CDR3 length: 13 residues. Germline-derived CDR1 and CDR2 are KGHDR and SFDVKD. CDR3 residues: CATSDSIKAEAFF. Here the CDR3 DNA reads TGTGCCACCAGTGATTCCATCAAGGCCGAAGCTTTCTTT.

V is TRBV6-2 or TRBV6-3 and J is TRBJ2-3; no definite D call. There are 15 residues in the CDR3. V was pared by 7 bases and J by 7 bases, with 21 bases between. Germline V gene sequence: CDR1 MNHEY, CDR2 SVGEGT. The CDR3 DNA sequence: TGTGCCAGCACCCGATCCACCGGCCCTACTAATACGCAGTATTTT. This gives the protein CASTRSTGPTNTQYF.

The table lists this clonotype with a few counts. V gene TRBV6-1 combines with J gene TRBJ2-7, with 7 bases that match TRBD2. The CDR3 has 14 residues. Per germline, CDR1 MNHNS and CDR2 SASEGT. The J segment lost 6 bases and the V segment lost 6 bases, leaving 11 bases of the junction unmatched. The CDR3: CASRTGGSVSEQYF. The CDR3 DNA reads as TGTGCCAGCAGAACGGGCGGGAGTGTCTCCGAGCAGTACTTC.

This clonotype was seen at least ten times. V and J are TRBV2 and TRBJ2-1; D perhaps matches TRBD2 (5 bases). The germline V gene has CDR1 SNHLY and CDR2 FYNNEI. The CDR3 is made up of 14 amino acids. V lost 7 bases and J 2 bases, leaving 12 bases between the germline ends. Here the CDR3 reads CASTRTGTYNEQFF. CDR3 coding DNA: TGTGCCAGCACCCGCACGGGAACCTACAATGAGCAGTTCTTC.

On this clonotype itself: One junction end disagrees with the germline gene, perhaps due to a read error. The V call is TRBV7-9, the J call TRBJ2-5, with D possibly called TRBD1 or TRBD2 (5 bases each). The CDR3 is 15 residues long. The V gene's germline CDR1 is SEHNR and CDR2 FQNEAQ (reference sequence). CDR3 sequence: CDSSLSRVRGETQYF. CDR3 DNA sequence: TGTGACAGCAGCCTAAGCCGGGTGAGGGGAGAGACCCAGTACTTC.

In regard to this clonotype: A read error may account for a junction end that differs from germline. This rearrangement joins TRBV9 to TRBJ1-4; 9 positions agree with TRBD1. Germline-derived CDR1 and CDR2 are SGDLS and YYNGEE. The CDR3 spans 14 residues. The CDR3 loop is CASSPGTGSEKPFF. The CDR3 coding sequence is TGTGCCAGCAGCCCCGGGACAGGGTCTGAAAAACCGTTTTTT.

V usage is TRBV18 and J usage is TRBJ2-2; no firm D call. V gave up 5 bases and J gave up 4 bases, with 14 bases separating them. In germline, CDR1 is KGHSH, CDR2 LQKENI. The CDR3 length is 15 residues. The chain's CDR3 is CASSEWTAITGELFF. CDR3 DNA: TGTGCCAGCTCAGAGTGGACGGCGATCACCGGGGAGCTGTTTTTT.

The sample holds a few counts of this clonotype. This chain joins TRBV20-1 and TRBJ2-3, with a tentative D call TRBD1 (5 bases). The germline V and J ends were trimmed by 6 bases and 3 bases, with 10 bases remaining between them. The CDR3 sequence is 12 residues long. Looked up from germline, CDR1 is DFQATT and CDR2 is SNEGSKA (reference sequence). CDR3 amino acids: CSARPGTDTQYF. The CDR3 DNA follows: TGCAGTGCCAGGCCAGGGACAGATACGCAGTATTTT.

Many counts were recorded for this clonotype. The chain has TRBV19 and TRBJ1-1; D call uncertain. This CDR3 is built from 16 residues. Germline values: CDR1 LNHDA, CDR2 SQIVND (reference sequence). Trimming took off 5 bases at V and 5 bases at J, with 21 bases between the two ends. The DNA for the CDR3 is TGTGCCAGTAGTTTCTCTGCGAGACACTCGGCGACTGAAGCTTTCTTT. Translating it yields CASSFSARHSATEAFF. The full variable domain, in which reference TRBV19 and TRBJ1-1 provide the parts outside the CDR3, is DGGITQSPKYLFRKEGQNVTLSCEQNLNHDAMYWYRQDPGQGLRLIYYSQIVNDFQKGDIAEGYSVSREKKESFPLTVTSAQKNPTAFYLCASSFSARHSATEAFFGQGTRLTVV.